This T cell receptor beta chain was profiled in a study of blood T cell repertoires in COVID-19. Study details: COVID-19 samples from acute and convalescent phases originated in the United States, Italy and Spain. T cells, B-cell-depleted T cells, or PBMCs provided the cDNA or gDNA that served as material.

In the source study's methods: Amplification of reference gene primers provided the estimated nucleated cell counts. TCRdb keeps only in-frame clones here, not all; method: immunoSEQ multiplex PCR. V and J calls plus clone size are reproduced from that table; the DNA served to infer D and trimming. The table lists about 200,000 clones, about 88% of them singletons. Patients at the Seattle site were enrolled during active infection and followed longitudinally. CDR1 is KGHSH and CDR2 is LQKENI in the germline V gene. V was trimmed by 4 bases and J by 0 bases, leaving 21 bases between them. The CDR3 runs to 18 residues.

The chain employs TRBV18 and TRBJ1-1; D possibly corresponds to TRBD1 (6 bases). The specimen sequenced was peripheral blood. This sequence originates from a man aged 50-59 years with COVID-19, enrolled during active disease. In DNA, the CDR3 is TGTGCCAGCTCACTTACGGGGGGGGCGAAGATCATGAACACTGAAGCTTTCTTT. This encodes CASSLTGGAKIMNTEAFF.